These 25 T cell receptor beta chains were all obtained from the same sample, sequenced in a study of identical twins. Using its own MiXCR run on the 5' RACE reads, TCRdb lists one record per CDR3 protein. The repertoire consists of some 230,000 distinct CDR3 sequences, with approximately 5.9% occurring once and the leading ten covering about 15%. The same specimen was also included in a second study, on T cells expressing NK-cell markers.

The specimen was CD8+ T cells sorted from blood. The receptors originated from a young woman in good health.

This clonotype was picked up many times. The chain joins TRBV6-2 or TRBV6-3 to TRBJ2-7; no clear D gene. Germline assignment: CDR1 MNHEY and CDR2 SVGEGT. The V and J ends lost 8 bases and 3 bases respectively, with 17 bases between them. CDR3 size: 14 residues. The CDR3 here is CASGTSRSVYEQYF. The CDR3 DNA reads TGTGCCAGCGGAACGTCCCGGTCGGTCTACGAGCAGTACTTC.

This sequence joins TRBV5-1 and TRBJ2-7, with D possibly being TRBD2 (6 bases). The CDR3 is made up of 16 amino acids. Germline V CDR1 and CDR2: SGHRS, YFSETQ. Trimming stripped 4 bases from V and 4 bases from J, with 21 bases between. CDR3 sequence reads: CASSPGGRDPPYEQYF. The CDR3 region has the DNA TGCGCCAGCAGCCCCGGTGGGCGGGATCCTCCATACGAGCAGTACTTC.

This clonotype was found a few times. The chain uses TRBV5-5 and TRBJ2-7, with D tentatively TRBD1 (5 bases). V gave up 2 bases and J gave up 9 bases, with 18 bases separating them. This CDR3 has 14 amino acids. CDR1 SGHKS and CDR2 YYEKEE come from the germline V gene (reference sequence). The CDR3 sequence: CASSLDHAGQGQYF. CDR3 DNA sequence: TGTGCCAGCAGCTTAGATCATGCCGGCCAGGGGCAGTACTTC.

This rearrangement joins TRBV7-2 to TRBJ2-7, with TRBD2 as a possible D gene (6 bases). This CDR3 has 15 amino acids. Germline CDR1 is SGHTA and CDR2 is FQGNSA. The V and J ends lost 7 bases and 2 bases respectively, with 18 bases between them. The CDR3 is CASTPGRGPTYEQYF. Here the CDR3 DNA reads TGTGCCAGCACCCCCGGGCGGGGACCAACCTACGAGCAGTACTTC.

This clonotype was observed at least ten times. The V and J genes are TRBV2 and TRBJ2-1; D gene unclear. This CDR3 has 10 amino acids. Germline V CDR1 and CDR2: SNHLY, FYNNEI. V was cut by 10 bases and J by 3 bases, with 4 bases left in between. The CDR3 region is CATLYNEQFF. In nucleotides, the CDR3 is TGTGCCACCCTCTACAATGAGCAGTTCTTC.

This clonotype was detected only a few times. V is TRBV7-8 and J is TRBJ2-5; 9 bases agree with TRBD2. CDR3 length: 17 residues. The junction had 10 bases not matched to a gene; V was cut back by 5 bases and J by 0 bases. Per the germline V gene, CDR1 is SGHVS and CDR2 is FQNEAQ. CDR3 bases: TGTGCCAGCAGCGTAAGGGGCCTAGCGGGGAACCAAGAGACCCAGTACTTC. It codes for CASSVRGLAGNQETQYF.

The chain combines TRBV6-1 with TRBJ2-1, with a possible D match to TRBD2 (5 bases). Trimming shortened V by 8 bases and J by 13 bases, and 18 bases separated the two germline ends. The germline V gene encodes CDR1 MNHNS and CDR2 SASEGT. The CDR3 extends over 12 amino acids. As DNA, the CDR3 is TGTGCCAGCTTTCATGGAAGCGGTGTCCAGTTCTTC. It specifies CASFHGSGVQFF.

V usage is TRBV20-1 and J usage is TRBJ1-5; no clear D gene. Per germline, CDR1 DFQATT and CDR2 SNEGSKA (reference sequence). This CDR3 has 13 amino acids. V lost 5 bases, J lost 3 bases, and 11 bases lay in between. The CDR3 region is CSAATAPNQPQHF. CDR3 coding DNA: TGCAGTGCTGCAACAGCCCCCAATCAGCCCCAGCATTTT.

This clonotype has at least ten counts. This chain uses TRBV12-3 or TRBV12-4 with TRBJ2-3; D call uncertain. V was shortened by 4 bases and J by 2 bases, with 13 bases between the two germline ends. The length of the CDR3 is 15 residues. CDR3 in amino acids: CASSSLEFDTDTQYF. For the CDR3, the DNA is TGTGCCAGCAGTTCTCTTGAGTTTGACACAGATACGCAGTATTTT.

This sequence joins TRBV9 and TRBJ1-1, with D possibly being TRBD1 (6 bases). Germline V lookup: CDR1 SGDLS, CDR2 YYNGEE. The V gene lost 3 bases and the J gene lost 5 bases, with 17 bases spanning the gap. The length of the CDR3 is 15 residues. The CDR3 is CASSAGGGQRTEAFF. The CDR3 DNA follows: TGTGCCAGCAGCGCGGGCGGGGGGCAGCGGACTGAAGCTTTCTTT. The complete variable domain, with remaining parts taken from reference TRBV9 and TRBJ1-1, reads DSGVTQTPKHLITATGQRVTLRCSPRSGDLSVYWYQQSLDQGLQFLIQYYNGEERAKGNILERFSAQQFPDLHSELNLSSLELGDSALYFCASSAGGGQRTEAFFGQGTRLTVV.

This clonotype was observed a single time. The chain combines TRBV11-1 with TRBJ2-1; either TRBD1 or TRBD2 may supply D (5 bases each). Germline assignment: CDR1 SGHAT and CDR2 FQDESV (reference sequence). Trimming shortened V by 0 bases and J by 0 bases, and 15 bases separated the two germline ends. This CDR3 contains 18 residues. The CDR3 DNA reads as TGTGCCAGCAGCTTAGCTTTGGGACCCAGGAGCTCCTACAATGAGCAGTTCTTC. Amino acids: CASSLALGPRSSYNEQFF.

This clonotype was seen only a few times. V and J are TRBV6-5 and TRBJ1-2; 8 bases fit TRBD1. V was clipped by 7 bases and J by 8 bases; unmatched bases: 6. The CDR3 runs to 12 residues. Per the germline V gene, CDR1 is MNHEY and CDR2 is SVGAGI. This CDR3 reads CASTGQGLGYTF. For the CDR3, the DNA is TGTGCCAGCACCGGACAGGGTTTAGGCTACACCTTC.

This clonotype was seen many times. This rearrangement joins TRBV7-9 to TRBJ2-1; 9 positions match TRBD2. This CDR3 is built from 16 residues. Trimming at V came to 5 bases and at J to 8 bases, leaving 13 bases not matched to a gene. CDR1 and CDR2 (germline): SEHNR, FQNEAQ (reference sequence). This CDR3 reads CASSTIAGVPLDEQFF. In nucleotides, the CDR3 is TGTGCCAGCAGCACCATAGCGGGGGTCCCGTTGGATGAGCAGTTCTTC.

At least ten counts were recorded for this clonotype. This chain connects TRBV11-2 to TRBJ1-4; unclear D gene. V lost 5 bases to trimming and J lost 7 bases, with 11 bases between them. Germline V gene sequence: CDR1 SGHAT, CDR2 FQNNGV. The CDR3 loop spans 13 amino acids. The CDR3, as DNA: TGTGCCAGCAGCCCCGGACGTGGTGAAAAACTGTTTTTT. This sequence encodes CASSPGRGEKLFF. The whole variable domain, remainder taken from reference TRBV11-2 and TRBJ1-4, is EAGVAQSPRYKIIEKRQSVAFWCNPISGHATLYWYQQILGQGPKLLIQFQNNGVVDDSQLPKDRFSAERLKGVDSTLKIQPAKLEDSAVYLCASSPGRGEKLFFGSGTQLSVL.

V gene TRBV14 combines with J gene TRBJ2-7; D is undetermined. Trimming shortened V by 1 base and J by 3 bases, and 7 bases separated the two germline ends. The CDR3 sequence is 13 residues long. CDR1 is SGHDN, CDR2 FVKESK, per germline. The CDR3 spells CASSQGTGYEQYF. The DNA of the CDR3 is TGTGCCAGCAGCCAAGGGACGGGCTACGAGCAGTACTTC. The full variable domain, with the rest looked up from reference TRBV14 and TRBJ2-7, is EAGVTQFPSHSVIEKGQTVTLRCDPISGHDNLYWYRRVMGKEIKFLLHFVKESKQDESGMPNNRFLAERTGGTYSTLKVQPAELEDSGVYFCASSQGTGYEQYFGPGTRLTVT.

The chain carries TRBV20-1 and TRBJ2-1; TRBD2 matches 14 bases. This CDR3 has 16 residues. After removal of 6 bases from V and 6 bases from J, the junction contained 10 bases not matched to a gene. Germline CDR1 DFQATT, CDR2 SNEGSKA (reference sequence). This CDR3 reads CSATETSGRVGNEQFF. The CDR3 region has the DNA TGCAGTGCGACCGAGACTAGCGGGAGGGTCGGCAATGAGCAGTTCTTC.

This clonotype was counted ten times or more. CDR3 in DNA: TGTGCCAGCAGCCTCTCTGGACAGAAGGATGAGCAGTTCTTC. It translates to CASSLSGQKDEQFF. The V and J genes are TRBV7-8 and TRBJ2-1; perhaps TRBD1 as D (6 bases). Between the trimmed V and J ends, which lost 5 bases and 8 bases, there was a span of 16 bases. CDR1 is SGHVS and CDR2 is FQNEAQ in the germline V gene. CDR3 length: 14 residues.

Many counts were recorded for this clonotype. The rearrangement joins TRBV12-3 or TRBV12-4 to TRBJ1-1; possibly TRBD1 for D (5 bases). The V end was cut by 6 bases, the J end by 1 base, with 12 bases between. The length of the CDR3 is 14 residues. CDR3 sequence: CASSPPRGNTEAFF. The DNA of the CDR3 is TGTGCCAGCAGCCCCCCTAGGGGGAACACTGAAGCTTTCTTT.

This clonotype showed up just a few times. This chain uses TRBV12-3 or TRBV12-4 with TRBJ1-2; TRBD1 is a possible D gene (5 bases). The CDR3 is 16 residues long. V was cut by 5 bases and J by 0 bases, with 16 bases left in between. In DNA form, the CDR3 reads TGTGCCAGCAGTGGGGCAACCGACCGATCTAACTATGGCTACACCTTC. Translating it yields CASSGATDRSNYGYTF.

This clonotype came up a few times. This chain connects TRBV20-1 to TRBJ2-7; D not resolved. Trimming removed 2 bases at V and 2 bases at J, with 7 bases between. Germline CDR1 reads DFQATT; CDR2 reads SNEGSKA (reference sequence). CDR3 size: 12 residues. The CDR3 reads CSARRAAYEQYF. Here the CDR3 DNA reads TGCAGTGCTAGACGCGCTGCCTACGAGCAGTACTTC.

The chain couples TRBV6-2 or TRBV6-3 to TRBJ2-1; 7 bases are a match to TRBD2. V dropped 0 bases and J dropped 8; count of bases not matched to a gene: 7. The CDR3 totals 15 residues. Germline V CDR1 and CDR2: MNHEY, SVGEGT. This CDR3 is CASSYSAGVSDEQFF. The CDR3, as DNA: TGTGCCAGCAGTTACTCGGCGGGAGTCTCCGATGAGCAGTTCTTC.

The chain carries TRBV7-8 and TRBJ1-5; no firm D call. Germline CDR1 SGHVS, CDR2 FQNEAQ. Deletions cut 1 base from V and 5 bases from J, with 6 bases between. The CDR3 runs 13 residues. In DNA form, the CDR3 reads TGTGCCAGCAGCTTAGAAGGGTATCAGCCCCAGCATTTT. This encodes CASSLEGYQPQHF.

This clonotype was observed a few times. The chain has TRBV11-1 and TRBJ2-2, with 7 bases that match TRBD2. The CDR3 loop spans 19 amino acids. CDR1 and CDR2 from the germline V gene are SGHAT and FQDESV (reference sequence). J gave up 0 bases and V 10 bases, and 20 bases lay outside the gene matches. This CDR3 reads CATTHSGGPTTSNTGELFF. The CDR3 coding sequence is TGTGCCACCACCCATTCGGGAGGCCCCACGACCTCGAACACCGGGGAGCTGTTTTTT. Based on the CDR3 plus reference TRBV11-1 and TRBJ2-2, the full variable domain is EAEVAQSPRYKITEKSQAVAFWCDPISGHATLYWYRQILGQGPELLVQFQDESVVDDSQLPKDRFSAERLKGVDSTLKIQPAELGDSAMYLCATTHSGGPTTSNTGELFFGEGSRLTVL.

About this clonotype: It may be a read error: a sequence one base away is much more abundant. The conserved phenylalanine or tryptophan is not found at the CDR3 terminus, so this likely reflects a read error. The V call is TRBV25-1, the J call TRBJ2-3; D is undetermined. CDR3 length equals 9 residues. Germline CDR1 MGHDK, CDR2 SYGVNS. V lost 4 bases, J lost 10 bases, and 3 bases lay in between. This CDR3 reads CASSVPQYS. CDR3 DNA: TGTGCCAGCAGTGTTCCGCAGTATTCT.

This clonotype was recorded at least ten times. The V and J genes are TRBV12-3 or TRBV12-4 and TRBJ2-1; tentative D call: TRBD2 (6 bases). This CDR3 is 14 amino acids long. Trimming took off 5 bases at V and 10 bases at J, with 18 bases between the two ends. The CDR3: CASSPADSREEQFF. The CDR3 bases are TGTGCCAGCAGTCCCGCGGACTCCCGGGAGGAGCAGTTCTTC.